This T cell receptor beta chain was documented in a study of response to subunit inactivated influenza vaccine. This clonotype appeared many times. MiXCR was run by TCRdb on the RT-PCR reads, yielding one entry per CDR3 protein. The sample lists hundreds of thousands of distinct CDR3 sequences, approximately 11% seen once, with about an eighth in the top ten. Per germline, CDR1 SQVTM and CDR2 ANQGSEA. V shed 3 bases, J shed 6 bases, and the junction held 6 bases outside the gene matches. The CDR3 runs to 13 residues. This chain connects TRBV29-1 to TRBJ2-7; TRBD1 matches at 9 bases. The receptor was isolated from a man aged 50-60 years who received an inactivated influenza vaccine. Sequenced here: PBMCs from blood, sampled around seven weeks after vaccination. The CDR3 protein is CSVESGTGTEQYF. The CDR3 DNA reads as TGCAGCGTTGAGTCCGGGACAGGGACCGAGCAGTACTTC.